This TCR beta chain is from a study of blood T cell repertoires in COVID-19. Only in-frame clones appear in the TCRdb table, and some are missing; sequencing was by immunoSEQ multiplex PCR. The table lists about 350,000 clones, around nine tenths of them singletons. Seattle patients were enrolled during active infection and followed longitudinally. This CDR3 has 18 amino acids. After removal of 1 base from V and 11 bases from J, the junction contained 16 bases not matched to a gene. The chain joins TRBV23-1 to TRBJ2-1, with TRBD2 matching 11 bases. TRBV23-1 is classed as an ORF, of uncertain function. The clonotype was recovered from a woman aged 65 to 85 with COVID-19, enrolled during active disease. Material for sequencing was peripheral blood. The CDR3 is CASSQFAIAGGRSSKQFF. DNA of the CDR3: TGCGCCAGCAGTCAATTTGCAATAGCGGGGGGGCGGAGCTCAAAGCAGTTCTTC.